Listed below are T cell receptor beta chains from one sample, sequenced in a study of HIV-infected patients and healthy controls. TCRdb ran MiXCR on the 5' RACE reads and lists one entry per CDR3 protein. Here the sample spans nearly 25,000 distinct CDR3 sequences, 8.5% being singletons. Sample: blood. The receptors originated from an adult in good health. CDR3s include the opening cysteine and the closing phenylalanine or tryptophan. A D gene is named only where the DNA matches it firmly. Clone size appears in some rows only: once, few, many, or a class for an expanded clone.

D gene: NA; V gene: TRBV19; clone size: many; J gene: TRBJ2-7; CDR3 protein: CATRPEWGGRYEQYF; CDR3 DNA: TGTGCCACTAGACCAGAGTGGGGGGGCCGATACGAGCAGTACTTC
D gene: TRBD1; V gene: TRBV4-2; clone size: many; J gene: TRBJ1-3; CDR3 protein: CASSQLTGGRGGNTIYF; CDR3 DNA: TGTGCCAGCAGCCAACTTACAGGGGGCAGAGGAGGAAACACCATATATTTT
D gene: NA; V gene: TRBV6-5; clone size: many; J gene: TRBJ2-3; CDR3 protein: CASSYTVAERTDTQYF; CDR3 DNA: TGTGCCAGCAGTTACACAGTAGCGGAACGCACAGATACGCAGTATTTT
D gene: NA; V gene: TRBV5-1; clone size: many; J gene: TRBJ1-2; CDR3 protein: CASSLEVVGYGYTF; CDR3 DNA: TGCGCCAGCAGCTTGGAGGTGGTGGGCTATGGCTACACCTTC
D gene: TRBD1; V gene: TRBV12-3/TRBV12-4; clone size: many; J gene: TRBJ2-3; CDR3 protein: CASRGGGTDTQYF; CDR3 DNA: TGTGCCAGCAGAGGGGGCGGGACAGATACGCAGTATTTT
D gene: TRBD1; V gene: TRBV4-1; clone size: medium-sized; J gene: TRBJ1-1; CDR3 protein: CASSQVGRGRRGAFF; CDR3 DNA: TGCGCCAGCAGCCAAGTGGGCAGGGGGCGGAGAGGAGCTTTCTTT
D gene: NA; V gene: TRBV30; clone size: NA; J gene: TRBJ1-2; CDR3 protein: CAWSGASNYGYTF; CDR3 DNA: TGTGCCTGGTCAGGGGCGTCTAACTATGGCTACACCTTC
D gene: NA; V gene: TRBV28; clone size: many; J gene: TRBJ2-6; CDR3 protein: CASSLYGANVLTF; CDR3 DNA: TGTGCCAGCAGCCTCTATGGGGCCAACGTCCTGACTTTC
D gene: NA; V gene: TRBV29-1; clone size: NA; J gene: TRBJ1-2; CDR3 protein: CSVESGQSNYGYTF; CDR3 DNA: TGCAGCGTTGAATCCGGACAGAGCAACTATGGCTACACCTTC
D gene: NA; V gene: TRBV19; clone size: NA; J gene: TRBJ1-3; CDR3 protein: CACALSGNIIYF; CDR3 DNA: TGTGCCTGCGCCCTCTCTGGAAACATCATATATTTT
D gene: NA; V gene: TRBV6-1; clone size: many; J gene: TRBJ2-7; CDR3 protein: CASSEAHMDSMAYEQYF; CDR3 DNA: TGTGCCAGCAGTGAAGCGCACATGGACAGCATGGCCTACGAGCAGTACTTC
D gene: NA; V gene: TRBV12-5; clone size: many; J gene: TRBJ2-7; CDR3 protein: CASAHSYEQYF; CDR3 DNA: TGTGCTAGTGCTCACTCCTACGAGCAGTACTTC
D gene: NA; V gene: TRBV3-1; clone size: many; J gene: TRBJ2-3; CDR3 protein: CASSQWGNSGESDTQYF; CDR3 DNA: TGTGCCAGCAGCCAATGGGGGAATTCGGGGGAGTCAGATACGCAGTATTTT
D gene: NA; V gene: TRBV6-1; clone size: few; J gene: TRBJ2-2; CDR3 protein: CASSMVPGELFF; CDR3 DNA: TGTGCCAGCAGTATGGTGCCCGGGGAGCTGTTTTTT
D gene: TRBD2; V gene: TRBV7-6; clone size: NA; J gene: TRBJ2-5; CDR3 protein: CASGAGGPETQYF; CDR3 DNA: TGTGCCAGCGGAGCGGGGGGGCCGGAGACCCAGTACTTC
D gene: NA; V gene: TRBV27; clone size: NA; J gene: TRBJ1-2; CDR3 protein: CASSLVSRGPYGYTF; CDR3 DNA: TGTGCCAGCAGTTTAGTGTCCAGGGGCCCCTATGGCTACACCTTC
D gene: TRBD2; V gene: TRBV12-3/TRBV12-4; clone size: many; J gene: TRBJ2-1; CDR3 protein: CASSLRLAVSYNEQFF; CDR3 DNA: TGTGCCAGCAGTCTGAGACTAGCGGTCTCCTACAATGAGCAGTTCTTC
D gene: NA; V gene: TRBV20-1; clone size: many; J gene: TRBJ2-1; CDR3 protein: CSAYTGTGGNEQFF; CDR3 DNA: TGCAGTGCTTACACCGGGACGGGTGGGAATGAGCAGTTCTTC
D gene: NA; V gene: TRBV5-1; clone size: many; J gene: TRBJ2-2; CDR3 protein: CASSGGLGTGELFF; CDR3 DNA: TGCGCCAGCAGCGGTGGGCTTGGCACCGGGGAGCTGTTTTTT
D gene: NA; V gene: TRBV7-2; clone size: many; J gene: TRBJ2-3; CDR3 protein: CASSLSADTQYF; CDR3 DNA: TGTGCCAGCAGCCTATCGGCAGATACGCAGTATTTT
D gene: NA; V gene: TRBV10-2; clone size: many; J gene: TRBJ2-5; CDR3 protein: CASKGGTETQYF; CDR3 DNA: TGCGCCAGCAAAGGAGGGACTGAGACCCAGTACTTC
D gene: NA; V gene: TRBV24-1; clone size: many; J gene: TRBJ1-2; CDR3 protein: CATTSGSANYGYTF; CDR3 DNA: TGTGCCACCACTTCGGGTTCAGCTAACTATGGCTACACCTTC
D gene: TRBD2; V gene: TRBV20-1; clone size: many; J gene: TRBJ2-3; CDR3 protein: CSARGLAGGTSTDTQYF; CDR3 DNA: TGCAGTGCTAGAGGTCTAGCGGGGGGAACTAGCACAGATACGCAGTATTTT
D gene: TRBD1; V gene: TRBV6-5; clone size: many; J gene: TRBJ1-2; CDR3 protein: CASSLPGQGLFF; CDR3 DNA: TGTGCCAGCAGTCTCCCGGGACAGGGCCTTTTTTTC
D gene: NA; V gene: TRBV5-1; clone size: many; J gene: TRBJ2-5; CDR3 protein: CASSLVQAQETQYF; CDR3 DNA: TGCGCCAGCAGCTTGGTCCAGGCGCAAGAGACCCAGTACTTC
D gene: NA; V gene: TRBV7-3; clone size: many; J gene: TRBJ1-3; CDR3 protein: CASTQGPGNTIYF; CDR3 DNA: TGTGCCAGCACCCAGGGACCTGGAAACACCATATATTTT
D gene: NA; V gene: TRBV5-1; clone size: few; J gene: TRBJ2-3; CDR3 protein: CASSLAEWAGRTDTQYF; CDR3 DNA: TGCGCCAGCAGCTTGGCCGAATGGGCGGGGAGGACGGATACGCAGTATTTT
D gene: TRBD1; V gene: TRBV28; clone size: medium-sized; J gene: TRBJ2-7; CDR3 protein: CASSDPGTGAAEQYF; CDR3 DNA: TGTGCCAGCAGTGATCCCGGGACAGGGGCGGCCGAGCAGTACTTC
D gene: NA; V gene: TRBV9; clone size: NA; J gene: TRBJ2-7; CDR3 protein: CASSVGQDGGEQYF; CDR3 DNA: TGTGCCAGCAGCGTAGGACAGGATGGTGGCGAGCAGTACTTC
D gene: TRBD1; V gene: TRBV20-1; clone size: medium-sized; J gene: TRBJ2-1; CDR3 protein: CSAEDRETYNEQFF; CDR3 DNA: TGCAGTGCTGAGGACAGGGAGACTTACAATGAGCAGTTCTTC
D gene: NA; V gene: TRBV5-1; clone size: many; J gene: TRBJ1-6; CDR3 protein: CASSPRSDLISPLHF; CDR3 DNA: TGCGCCAGCAGCCCCCGTTCGGACTTGATTTCACCCCTCCACTTT
D gene: NA; V gene: TRBV21-1; clone size: many; J gene: TRBJ1-1; CDR3 protein: CASSKADSTEAFF; CDR3 DNA: TGTGCCAGCAGCAAAGCAGACAGCACTGAAGCTTTCTTT
D gene: TRBD1; V gene: TRBV27; clone size: many; J gene: TRBJ2-2; CDR3 protein: CASSRPRDRVGPGELFF; CDR3 DNA: TGTGCCAGCAGTCGCCCCCGAGACAGGGTGGGCCCCGGGGAGCTGTTTTTT
D gene: NA; V gene: TRBV7-8; clone size: many; J gene: TRBJ2-7; CDR3 protein: CASSLVTGHMEQYF; CDR3 DNA: TGTGCCAGCAGCTTAGTCACAGGGCACATGGAGCAGTACTTC
D gene: NA; V gene: TRBV6-2/TRBV6-3; clone size: medium-sized; J gene: TRBJ1-2; CDR3 protein: CASSSGANYGYTF; CDR3 DNA: TGTGCCAGCAGTTCCGGAGCTAACTATGGCTACACCTTC
D gene: TRBD2; V gene: TRBV4-3; clone size: medium-sized; J gene: TRBJ2-1; CDR3 protein: CASSQERGDYNEQFF; CDR3 DNA: TGCGCCAGCAGCCAAGAACGGGGGGATTACAATGAGCAGTTCTTC
D gene: TRBD1; V gene: TRBV27; clone size: many; J gene: TRBJ1-5; CDR3 protein: CASSPLPPSGGFQPQHF; CDR3 DNA: TGTGCCAGCAGCCCGCTACCCCCGTCAGGGGGCTTTCAGCCCCAGCATTTT
D gene: TRBD1; V gene: TRBV10-3; clone size: many; J gene: TRBJ1-5; CDR3 protein: CAIREGQGSNQPQHF; CDR3 DNA: TGTGCCATCAGGGAGGGACAGGGTAGCAATCAGCCCCAGCATTTT
D gene: NA; V gene: TRBV7-8; clone size: many; J gene: TRBJ1-1; CDR3 protein: CASSLALVGQGSESWNTEAFF; CDR3 DNA: TGTGCCAGCAGCTTAGCGTTGGTGGGGCAGGGGTCGGAATCTTGGAACACTGAAGCTTTCTTT
D gene: NA; V gene: TRBV6-5; clone size: many; J gene: TRBJ1-1; CDR3 protein: CASKKGGITEAFF; CDR3 DNA: TGTGCCAGCAAGAAGGGAGGTATCACTGAAGCTTTCTTT
D gene: NA; V gene: TRBV29-1; clone size: few; J gene: TRBJ2-5; CDR3 protein: CSVAANQETQYF; CDR3 DNA: TGCAGCGTTGCGGCTAACCAAGAGACCCAGTACTTC
D gene: TRBD1; V gene: TRBV5-1; clone size: many; J gene: TRBJ2-1; CDR3 protein: CASSSGTGGVYNEQFF; CDR3 DNA: TGCGCCAGCAGCTCTGGGACAGGCGGGGTCTACAATGAGCAGTTCTTC
D gene: TRBD1; V gene: TRBV7-9; clone size: many; J gene: TRBJ2-5; CDR3 protein: CASNPLAGQGGSIGQYF; CDR3 DNA: TGTGCCAGCAACCCCTTGGCGGGACAGGGGGGGTCGATCGGCCAGTACTTC
D gene: TRBD1; V gene: TRBV5-4; clone size: many; J gene: TRBJ2-7; CDR3 protein: CASTVSGGRYEQYF; CDR3 DNA: TGTGCCAGCACCGTCTCAGGGGGTCGGTACGAGCAGTACTTC
D gene: NA; V gene: TRBV9; clone size: NA; J gene: TRBJ1-2; CDR3 protein: CASSEGERGIDGYTF; CDR3 DNA: TGTGCCAGCAGCGAGGGAGAAAGGGGGATAGATGGCTACACCTTC
D gene: NA; V gene: TRBV6-5; clone size: NA; J gene: TRBJ1-1; CDR3 protein: CASRSAGKGAFF; CDR3 DNA: TGTGCCAGCAGGTCCGCAGGGAAAGGAGCTTTCTTT
D gene: NA; V gene: TRBV30; clone size: many; J gene: TRBJ1-2; CDR3 protein: CAWSLAFSPFIGYTF; CDR3 DNA: TGTGCCTGGAGTTTGGCGTTCTCCCCCTTTATTGGCTACACCTTC
D gene: NA; V gene: TRBV9; clone size: NA; J gene: TRBJ1-1; CDR3 protein: CASSVATDNTEAFF; CDR3 DNA: TGTGCCAGCAGCGTAGCTACAGATAACACTGAAGCTTTCTTT
D gene: NA; V gene: TRBV4-2; clone size: NA; J gene: TRBJ2-3; CDR3 protein: CASGTDTQYF; CDR3 DNA: TGTGCCAGCGGGACAGATACGCAGTATTTT
D gene: NA; V gene: TRBV10-3; clone size: many; J gene: TRBJ1-5; CDR3 protein: CAISVDPRGQPQHF; CDR3 DNA: TGTGCCATCAGTGTAGACCCACGAGGACAGCCCCAGCATTTT